A single sample is the source of the 17 T cell receptor beta chains below, sequenced in a study of T cell clonality in common variable immunodeficiency. The assay was immunoSEQ multiplex PCR, and TCRdb's table has in-frame clones only and misses some. In total the sample includes roughly 79,000 clones, none of them seen once. Sequencing was done on a sample of peripheral blood mononuclear cells. The receptors come from a person between 18 and 75 years old in good health.

This clone came up many times. The CDR3 sequence is CAIRPGGSGTGELFF. CDR3 DNA, as far as it was read: TGTGCCATCAGGCCGGGGGGGAGCGGCACCGGGGAG. This chain joins TRBV10-3 and TRBJ2-2; 8 bases are shared with TRBD2. The sequence runs out 3 residues before the end of the CDR3; the remainder is reconstructed from the germline J gene. The V gene's germline CDR1 is ENHRY and CDR2 SYGVKD. The CDR3 length is 15 residues. V dropped 6 bases and J dropped 4; count of bases not matched to a gene: 7.

This clone was seen many times. The read comes to an end 3 residues before the CDR3 does, leaving the germline J gene to fill in the end. This chain connects TRBV6-4 to TRBJ2-7; D remains ambiguous. CDR3 size: 13 residues. Trimming stripped 6 bases from V and 2 bases from J, with 11 bases between. Per germline, CDR1 MRHNA and CDR2 SNTAGT. CDR3 protein: CASRLTETYEQYF. CDR3 DNA, as far as it was read: TGTGCCAGCAGGCTCACTGAGACCTACGAG.

This clone was found many times. The read gets to within 3 residues of the CDR3 end, and the germline J gene fills in the rest. The genes are TRBV5-1 and TRBJ2-5; the match to TRBD2 covers 12 bases. V gave up 5 bases and J gave up 4 bases; unmatched junction bases: 6. The CDR3 covers 15 residues. CDR1 and CDR2 (germline): SGHRS, YFSETQ. The CDR3 DNA, read in part, is TGCGCCAGCAGTTTTGGACTAGCGGGAAGAGAGACC. Amino acids: CASSFGLAGRET. The complete CDR3 sequence is CASSFGLAGRETQYF.

In this sample, this clone turned up many times. Read sequence stops 3 residues before the CDR3 end, and the germline J gene provides the missing end. V usage is TRBV10-3 and J usage is TRBJ2-3; TRBD2 might be the D (6 bases). The CDR3 contains 16 residues. Trimming took off 5 bases at V and 0 bases at J, with 15 bases between the two ends. Germline V gene sequence: CDR1 ENHRY, CDR2 SYGVKD. The CDR3 sequence: CAISPLAGTSTDTQYF. The part of the CDR3 DNA that was read is TGTGCCATCAGTCCTTTGGCGGGAACTAGCACAGATACG.

There are many counts of this clone. CDR3 DNA, as far as it was read: TGTGCCTGGAGTATAACAGGCATGGTTCGA. Encoded protein: CAWSITGMVR. The full CDR3 protein is CAWSITGMVRAFF. The genes are TRBV30 and TRBJ1-1, with D tentatively TRBD1 (5 bases). The sequenced fragment ends 3 residues before the CDR3 boundary, so the rest is inferred from the germline J gene. The CDR3 contains 13 residues. Germline CDR1 is GTSNPN and CDR2 is SVGIG (reference sequence).

At least ten counts were recorded for this clone. The read halts 3 residues ahead of the CDR3 end, with the missing end drawn from the germline J gene. V and J are TRBV10-3 and TRBJ2-7; 7 bases line up with TRBD1. The CDR3 consists of 13 residues. Trimming took 7 bases from V and 2 from J; bases not matched to a gene: 5. Germline V gene sequence: CDR1 ENHRY, CDR2 SYGVKD. The CDR3 DNA, read in part, is TGTGCCATCAATCAGGGGGTGGCCTACGAG. Translating gives CAINQGVAYE. The whole CDR3 sequence is CAINQGVAYEQYF.

In this sample, this clone turned up many times. Read data end 3 residues before the CDR3 end; the end is taken from the germline J gene. The rearrangement joins TRBV20-1 to TRBJ2-7, with 11 bases lining up with TRBD2. Germline trimming cut 6 bases from V and 0 bases from J; bases unmatched to any gene: 13. From germline, CDR1 is DFQATT and CDR2 SNEGSKA (reference sequence). The CDR3 length is 17 residues. The CDR3: CSAETGLAERSSYEQYF. The DNA read from the CDR3 is TGCAGTGCCGAGACGGGACTAGCGGAAAGGAGCTCCTACGAG.

Points on this clone: The read ends 3 residues shy of where the CDR3 ends; the end is completed using the germline J gene. The V and J genes are TRBV20-1 and TRBJ2-3; 11 bases align to TRBD2. Germline V CDR1 and CDR2: DFQATT, SNEGSKA (reference sequence). V was pared by 5 bases and J by 2 bases, with 12 bases of the junction left unmatched. CDR3 length: 17 amino acids. The CDR3 region is CSAPKPGLAELTDTQYF. CDR3 DNA (partial): TGCAGTGCTCCTAAGCCGGGACTAGCGGAGCTCACAGATACG.

This clone appeared many times. Coverage ceases 3 residues before the CDR3 finishes, and the germline J gene fills in the end. The chain has TRBV10-3 and TRBJ1-1; weak D call: TRBD1 (5 bases). The CDR3 length is 13 residues. Trimming left V 8 bases short and J 5 bases short, with 15 bases between. Germline V gene lookup returns CDR1 ENHRY and CDR2 SYGVKD. Incomplete CDR3 DNA: TGTGCCATCGTCGCAACAGGAGGTACTGAA. Residues: CAIVATGGTE. The CDR3 as a whole reads CAIVATGGTEAFF.

This clone was counted many times. Read sequence stops 3 residues before the CDR3 end, and the germline J gene provides the missing end. This chain links TRBV19 with TRBJ2-1; 8 nucleotides agree with TRBD2. V shed 6 bases, J shed 8 bases, and the junction held 6 bases outside the gene matches. The CDR3 spans 13 residues. Germline V gene sequence: CDR1 LNHDA, CDR2 SQIVND (reference sequence). The sequenced part of the CDR3 DNA is TGTGCCAGTAGAGAGGGACTAGTATATGAG. It translates to CASREGLVYE. The CDR3 reads in full as CASREGLVYEQFF. Supplemented by reference TRBV19 and TRBJ2-1, the full variable domain reads DGGITQSPKYLFRKEGQNVTLSCEQNLNHDAMYWYRQDPGQGLRLIYYSQIVNDFQKGDIAEGYSVSREKKESFPLTVTSAQKNPTAFYLCASREGLVYEQFFGPGTRLTVL.

This clone was counted between two and nine times. The read falls 3 residues short of the CDR3 end, and the missing part is taken from the germline J gene. The chain uses TRBV19 and TRBJ1-1; TRBD1 might be the D (6 bases). The CDR3 length is 16 residues. The V and J ends lost 7 bases and 0 bases respectively, with 18 bases between them. Germline V gives CDR1 LNHDA, CDR2 SQIVND (reference sequence). The CDR3 spells CASTGGGGHMNTEAFF. The sequenced CDR3 bases are TGTGCCAGTACGGGAGGGGGGGGCCACATGAACACTGAA. The complete variable domain, with remaining parts taken from reference TRBV19 and TRBJ1-1, reads DGGITQSPKYLFRKEGQNVTLSCEQNLNHDAMYWYRQDPGQGLRLIYYSQIVNDFQKGDIAEGYSVSREKKESFPLTVTSAQKNPTAFYLCASTGGGGHMNTEAFFGQGTRLTVV.

This clone has at least ten counts. The read terminates 3 residues ahead of where the CDR3 ends, so the germline J gene completes it. V is TRBV11-2 and J is TRBJ2-5; 7 positions match TRBD2. Germline trimming cut 0 bases from V and 1 base from J; bases unmatched to any gene: 2. CDR1 SGHAT and CDR2 FQNNGV come from the germline V gene. This CDR3 comprises 15 residues. This chain's CDR3 is CASSLDGGVQETQYF. The CDR3 DNA, read in part, is TGTGCCAGCAGCTTAGATGGGGGGGTCCAAGAGACC.

Ten or more counts support this clone. At one end, the junction sequence differs from germline, possibly due to a read error. The CDR3 bases that were read are TGTGCTAGCAGCCCTAGCGGCTTTTGGGCAGATACG. Translated: CASSPSGFWADT. The entire CDR3 reads CASSPSGFWADTQYF. The chain uses TRBV7-7 and TRBJ2-3; 7 nucleotides agree with TRBD2. The read is 3 residues too short to cover the CDR3 end, so that end is filled in from the germline J gene. Germline V gene data show CDR1 as SSHAT and CDR2 as FNYEAQ (reference sequence). The CDR3 spans 15 residues. Complete variable domain (other parts from reference TRBV7-7 and TRBJ2-3): GAGVSQSPRYKVTKRGQDVTLRCDPISSHATLYWYQQALGQGPEFLTYFNYEAQPDKSGLPSDRFSAERPEGSISTLTIQRTEQRDSAMYRCASSPSGFWADTQYFGPGTRLTVL.

This clone was observed many times. The sequence runs out 3 residues before the end of the CDR3; the remainder is reconstructed from the germline J gene. The chain is built from TRBV20-1 and TRBJ2-2; no clear D gene. The germline gives CDR1 DFQATT, CDR2 SNEGSKA (reference sequence). Trimming left V 5 bases short and J 4 bases short, with 14 bases between. The CDR3 runs 14 residues. The CDR3: CSAFPKLGTGELFF. The sequenced CDR3 bases are TGCAGTGCTTTCCCCAAGCTCGGCACCGGGGAG.

This clone has a count of ten or more. The sequence runs out 3 residues before the end of the CDR3; the remainder is reconstructed from the germline J gene. This rearrangement joins TRBV6-2 or TRBV6-3 to TRBJ2-3; D is possibly TRBD2 (5 bases). CDR1 is MNHEY and CDR2 is SVGEGT in the germline V gene. This CDR3 has 16 residues. V lost 0 bases to trimming and J lost 2 bases, with 12 bases between them. CDR3 amino acids: CASSYSLAADTDTQYF. CDR3 DNA, as far as it was read: TGTGCCAGCAGTTACTCCCTAGCCGCCGACACAGATACG.

The table lists this clone with many counts. With the read ending 3 residues before the CDR3 end, the germline J gene is used to fill in that end. This sequence joins TRBV20-1 and TRBJ2-1, with TRBD2 identical over 7 bases. Germline lookup yields CDR1 DFQATT and CDR2 SNEGSKA (reference sequence). The ends lost 1 base at V and 8 bases at J; junction bases unmatched: 14. The CDR3 covers 16 residues. CDR3 sequence reads: CSARGPTSFGSYEQFF. The CDR3 bases that were read are TGCAGTGCTAGAGGCCCGACTAGCTTTGGTTCCTATGAG.

The table lists this clone with many counts. The read terminates 3 residues before the CDR3 end, so the remaining end is supplied by the germline J gene. The J gene is TRBJ1-2, the V gene TRBV5-1, with TRBD1 matching 8 bases. The CDR3 loop spans 14 amino acids. Trimming at V came to 4 bases and at J to 7 bases, leaving 9 bases not matched to a gene. Per germline, CDR1 SGHRS and CDR2 YFSETQ. CDR3 DNA (partial): TGCGCCAGCAGCATGAGCGGGACAGGAGGTGGC. Translated, it gives CASSMSGTGGG. The full CDR3 protein is CASSMSGTGGGYTF. Variable domain in full (rest from reference TRBV5-1 and TRBJ1-2): KAGVTQTPRYLIKTRGQQVTLSCSPISGHRSVSWYQQTPGQGLQFLFEYFSETQRNKGNFPGRFSGRQFSNSRSEMNVSTLELGDSALYLCASSMSGTGGGYTFGSGTRLTVV.